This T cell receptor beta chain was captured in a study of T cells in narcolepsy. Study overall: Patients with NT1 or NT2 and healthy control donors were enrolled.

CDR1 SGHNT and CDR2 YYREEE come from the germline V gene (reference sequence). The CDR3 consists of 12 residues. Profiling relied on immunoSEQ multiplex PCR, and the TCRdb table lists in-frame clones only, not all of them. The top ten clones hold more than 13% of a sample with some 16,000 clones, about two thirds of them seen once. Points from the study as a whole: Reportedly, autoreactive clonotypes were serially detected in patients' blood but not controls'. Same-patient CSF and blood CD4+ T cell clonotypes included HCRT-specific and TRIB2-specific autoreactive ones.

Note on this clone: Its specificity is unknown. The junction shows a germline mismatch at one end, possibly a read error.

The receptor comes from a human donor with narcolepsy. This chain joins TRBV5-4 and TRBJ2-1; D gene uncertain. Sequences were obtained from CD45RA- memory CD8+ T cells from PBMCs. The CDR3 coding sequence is TGCGCCAGCAGCCATGGCTACAATGAGCAGTTCTTC. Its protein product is CASSHGYNEQFF.